The clone carrying this T cell receptor (beta chain) was observed at least ten times. TCRdb redid the calling of the PCR reads with MiXCR, one entry per CDR3 protein. The sample records approximately 97,000 distinct CDR3 sequences, 51% being singletons. V lost 5 bases to trimming and J lost 8 bases, with 12 bases between them. This CDR3 is 12 amino acids long. CDR1 and CDR2 (germline): SEHNR, FQNEAQ (reference sequence). The sample originates from a study of CDR3 diversity in severe acne. The TCR sequence derives from a male donor with acne. The sequenced sample consisted of blood. The V gene is TRBV7-9, the J gene TRBJ1-1, with D perhaps TRBD1 (6 bases). In DNA form, the CDR3 reads TGTGCCAGCAGCCTAGGACAGAGAGAAGCTTTCTTT. It translates to CASSLGQREAFF.